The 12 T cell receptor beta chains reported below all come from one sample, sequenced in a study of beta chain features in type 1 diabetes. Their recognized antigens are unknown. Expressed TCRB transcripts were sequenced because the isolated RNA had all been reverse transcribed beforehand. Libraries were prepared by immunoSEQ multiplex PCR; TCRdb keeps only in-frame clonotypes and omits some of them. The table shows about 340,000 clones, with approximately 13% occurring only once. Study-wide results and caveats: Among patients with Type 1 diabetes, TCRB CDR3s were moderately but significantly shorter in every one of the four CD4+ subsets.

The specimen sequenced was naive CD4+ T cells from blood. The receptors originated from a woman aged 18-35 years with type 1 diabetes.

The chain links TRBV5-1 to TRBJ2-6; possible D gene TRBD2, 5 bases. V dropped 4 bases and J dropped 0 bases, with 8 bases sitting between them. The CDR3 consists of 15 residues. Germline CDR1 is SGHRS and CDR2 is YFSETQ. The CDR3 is CASSLGDSGANVLTF. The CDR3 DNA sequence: TGCGCCAGCAGCCTCGGGGACTCTGGGGCCAACGTCCTGACTTTC. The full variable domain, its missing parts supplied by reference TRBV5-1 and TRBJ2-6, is KAGVTQTPRYLIKTRGQQVTLSCSPISGHRSVSWYQQTPGQGLQFLFEYFSETQRNKGNFPGRFSGRQFSNSRSEMNVSTLELGDSALYLCASSLGDSGANVLTFGAGSRLTVL.

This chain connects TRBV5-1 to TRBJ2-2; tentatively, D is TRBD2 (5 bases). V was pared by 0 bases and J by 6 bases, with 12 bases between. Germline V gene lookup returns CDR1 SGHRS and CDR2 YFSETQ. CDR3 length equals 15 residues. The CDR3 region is CASSLAVGDPGELFF. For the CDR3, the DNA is TGCGCCAGCAGCTTGGCCGTCGGGGATCCCGGGGAGCTGTTTTTT.

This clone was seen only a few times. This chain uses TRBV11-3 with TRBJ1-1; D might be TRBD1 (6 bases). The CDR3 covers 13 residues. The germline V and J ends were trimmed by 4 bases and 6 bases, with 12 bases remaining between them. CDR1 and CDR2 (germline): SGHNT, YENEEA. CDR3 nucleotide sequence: TGTGCCAGCAGCTCCTTCAGGGGACCTGAAGCTTTCTTT. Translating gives CASSSFRGPEAFF.

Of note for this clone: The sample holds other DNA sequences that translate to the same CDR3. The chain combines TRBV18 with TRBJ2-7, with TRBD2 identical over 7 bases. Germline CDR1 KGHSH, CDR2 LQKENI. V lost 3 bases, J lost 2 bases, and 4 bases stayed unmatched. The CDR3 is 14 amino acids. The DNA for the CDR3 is TGTGCCAGCTCACCCCCCGGGGGGACCTACGAGCAGTACTTC. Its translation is CASSPPGGTYEQYF.

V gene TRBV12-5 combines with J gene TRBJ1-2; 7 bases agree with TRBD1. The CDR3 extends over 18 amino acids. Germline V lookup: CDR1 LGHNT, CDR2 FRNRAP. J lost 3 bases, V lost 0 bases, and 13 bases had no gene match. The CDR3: CASGLVSTGASRDYGYTF. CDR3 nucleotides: TGTGCTAGTGGTTTGGTGAGCACAGGGGCCTCCCGGGACTATGGCTACACCTTC.

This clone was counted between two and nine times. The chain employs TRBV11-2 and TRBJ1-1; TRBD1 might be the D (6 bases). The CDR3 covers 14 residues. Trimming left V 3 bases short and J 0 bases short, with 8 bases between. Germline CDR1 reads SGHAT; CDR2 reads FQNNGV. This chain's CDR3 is CASSFDRMNTEAFF. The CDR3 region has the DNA TGTGCCAGCAGCTTTGACAGGATGAACACTGAAGCTTTCTTT.

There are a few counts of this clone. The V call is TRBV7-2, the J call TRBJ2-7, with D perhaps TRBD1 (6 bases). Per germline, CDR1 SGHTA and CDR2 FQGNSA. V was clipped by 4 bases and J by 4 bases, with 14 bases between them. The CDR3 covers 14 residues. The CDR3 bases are TGTGCCAGCAGCTCGTACAGGGACAAATACGAGCAGTACTTC. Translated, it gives CASSSYRDKYEQYF.

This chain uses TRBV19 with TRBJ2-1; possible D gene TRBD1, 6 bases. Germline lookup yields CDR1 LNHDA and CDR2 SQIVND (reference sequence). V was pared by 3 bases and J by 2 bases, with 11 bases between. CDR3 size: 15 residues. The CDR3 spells CASSMGAYAYNEQFF. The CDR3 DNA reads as TGTGCCAGTAGTATGGGGGCTTATGCCTACAATGAGCAGTTCTTC.

The CDR3 DNA reads as TGCGCCAGCAGCTTGGGACTCCCCAAGTCCTACAATGAGCAGTTCTTC. Translation: CASSLGLPKSYNEQFF. This chain joins TRBV5-1 and TRBJ2-1; D not certain. The ends were cut back, 0 bases at V and 1 base at J, with 11 bases in the middle. Germline CDR1 reads SGHRS; CDR2 reads YFSETQ. The CDR3 is made up of 16 amino acids.

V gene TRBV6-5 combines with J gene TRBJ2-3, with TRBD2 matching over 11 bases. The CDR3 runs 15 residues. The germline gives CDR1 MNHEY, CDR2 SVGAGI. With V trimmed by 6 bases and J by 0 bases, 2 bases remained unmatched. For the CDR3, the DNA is TGTGCCAGCAGCCGACTAGCGGGGAGCACAGATACGCAGTATTTT. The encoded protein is CASSRLAGSTDTQYF.

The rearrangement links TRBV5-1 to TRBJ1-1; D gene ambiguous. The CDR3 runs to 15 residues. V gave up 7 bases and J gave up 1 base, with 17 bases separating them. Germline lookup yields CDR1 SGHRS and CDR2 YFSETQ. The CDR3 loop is CASRQVVSGNTEAFF. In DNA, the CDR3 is TGCGCCAGCCGCCAAGTCGTTAGTGGGAACACTGAAGCTTTCTTT.

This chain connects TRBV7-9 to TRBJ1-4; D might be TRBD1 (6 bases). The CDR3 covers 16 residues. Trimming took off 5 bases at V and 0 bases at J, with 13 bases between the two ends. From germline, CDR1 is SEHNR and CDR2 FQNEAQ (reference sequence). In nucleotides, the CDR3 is TGTGCCAGCAGCCTGGGACAACTTGCAACTAATGAAAAACTGTTTTTT. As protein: CASSLGQLATNEKLFF. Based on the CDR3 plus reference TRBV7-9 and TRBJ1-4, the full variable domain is DTGVSQNPRHKITKRGQNVTFRCDPISEHNRLYWYRQTLGQGPEFLTYFQNEAQLEKSRLLSDRFSAERPKGSFSTLEIQRTEQGDSAMYLCASSLGQLATNEKLFFGSGTQLSVL.